The 25 T cell receptor beta chains in this list originate from one sample, sequenced in a study of Graves' ophthalmopathy and Graves' hyperthyroidism. RNA served as the template for amplifying TCR beta CDR3 regions. An initial RT-PCR round employing HTBI primers preceded a second-round multiplex PCR. TCRdb reanalysed the multiplex PCR reads using MiXCR and keeps one entry per CDR3 protein. This sample carries roughly 350,000 distinct CDR3 sequences, about a sixth of them seen once, and the ten largest clones take around 2.4%. The sequenced material came from peripheral blood. These receptors were collected from an adult woman with stable Graves' hyperthyroidism.

Comment on this clonotype: The junction departs from the called germline gene at one end, perhaps through a read error. This chain joins TRBV20-1 and TRBJ1-1, with a weak D call TRBD1 (5 bases). This CDR3 has 14 residues. Germline V gene lookup returns CDR1 DFQATT and CDR2 SNEGSKA (reference sequence). CDR3 sequence reads: CSAREDILNTDAFF. In nucleotides, the CDR3 is TGCAGTGCTAGAGAGGACATCCTGAACACTGATGCTTTCTTT.

This clonotype was observed many times. The chain couples TRBV6-1 to TRBJ1-5; no clear D. CDR3 length: 16 residues. Germline CDR1 MNHNS, CDR2 SASEGT. V lost 2 bases, J lost 6 bases, and 17 bases lay in between. The CDR3 DNA sequence: TGTGCCAGCAGTGAAAGAGCCGGACCTACCACTCAGCCCCAGCATTTT. Amino acids: CASSERAGPTTQPQHF.

This clonotype was observed at least ten times. This sequence joins TRBV4-1 and TRBJ2-7; TRBD2 aligns across 11 bases. This CDR3 has 15 amino acids. The J segment lost 3 bases and the V segment lost 0 bases, leaving 1 base of the junction unmatched. CDR1 and CDR2 (germline): MGHRA, YSYEKL. In nucleotides, the CDR3 is TGCGCCAGCAGCCAAGATCTAGCGGGAGGCTACGAGCAGTACTTC. This encodes CASSQDLAGGYEQYF.

This clonotype has a count of ten or more. This chain joins TRBV6-2 or TRBV6-3 and TRBJ2-7, with D possibly being TRBD2 (6 bases). CDR1 is MNHEY and CDR2 is SVGEGT in the germline V gene. The CDR3 consists of 18 residues. The V end was cut by 0 bases, the J end by 2 bases, with 20 bases between. The CDR3 loop reads CASSYSGGSSGPTYEQYF. Here the CDR3 DNA reads TGTGCCAGCAGTTACTCCGGTGGTTCCAGCGGGCCGACCTACGAGCAGTACTTC.

This clonotype occurred many times. The CDR3 loop is CASSQQAEGYGYTF. The CDR3 nucleotides are TGTGCCAGCAGCCAGCAGGCAGAAGGTTATGGCTACACCTTC. This chain uses TRBV4-2 with TRBJ1-2, with unresolved D. V lost 3 bases, J lost 5 bases, and 13 bases lay in between. Germline CDR1 reads LGHNA; CDR2 reads YNFKEQ. The CDR3 runs 14 residues.

As for this clonotype: A read error may explain this, as a much larger clone is one base away. Because the CDR3 is missing its conserved closing phenylalanine or tryptophan, this is likely a read error. The J gene is TRBJ1-1, the V gene TRBV4-1; D is possibly TRBD1 (5 bases). Germline V gene lookup returns CDR1 MGHRA and CDR2 YSYEKL. V was cut by 0 bases and J by 6 bases, with 11 bases left in between. This CDR3 comprises 14 residues. The CDR3 sequence is CASSQDSGTPEAFV. In DNA, the CDR3 is TGCGCCAGCAGCCAAGACTCAGGGACCCCTGAAGCTTTCGTT.

This clonotype has a count of ten or more. The chain has TRBV7-2 and TRBJ1-2, with D possibly being TRBD1 (5 bases). Per the germline V gene, CDR1 is SGHTA and CDR2 is FQGNSA. V lost 4 bases, J lost 1 base, and 13 bases lay in between. This CDR3 comprises 15 residues. This CDR3 is CASSSAGVGNYGYTF. The CDR3 DNA follows: TGTGCCAGCAGCTCGGCGGGGGTGGGTAACTATGGCTACACCTTC.

This clonotype was detected many times. The chain uses TRBV10-3 and TRBJ2-5; D gene ambiguous. This CDR3 has 14 amino acids. Deletions cut 6 bases from V and 4 bases from J, with 15 bases between. CDR1 and CDR2 (germline): ENHRY, SYGVKD. The CDR3: CAIRGGEPRETQYF. CDR3 coding DNA: TGTGCCATCAGGGGCGGTGAACCGCGAGAGACCCAGTACTTC.

The V call is TRBV7-6, the J call TRBJ2-5; TRBD1 is a possible D gene (7 bases). This CDR3 has 19 residues. Germline CDR1 reads SGHVS; CDR2 reads FNYEAQ. V was trimmed by 1 base and J by 4 bases, leaving 25 bases between them. Written as DNA, the CDR3 is TGTGCCAGCAGCTTAGAGGCCGCCAGGGGGGCCCCACGAGGAGAGACCCAGTACTTC. It codes for CASSLEAARGAPRGETQYF.

This clonotype showed up many times. This sequence joins TRBV6-5 and TRBJ2-2; no clear D gene. The CDR3 sequence is 15 residues long. Germline assignment: CDR1 MNHEY and CDR2 SVGAGI. V was pared by 0 bases and J by 3 bases, with 8 bases between. DNA for the CDR3: TGTGCCAGCAGTTACTCGTCTCGCTACACCGGGGAGCTGTTTTTT. Protein product: CASSYSSRYTGELFF.

The chain uses TRBV7-8 and TRBJ2-7; D gene uncertain. V lost 1 base and J 2 bases, leaving 6 bases between the germline ends. This CDR3 spans 13 amino acids. The germline gives CDR1 SGHVS, CDR2 FQNEAQ. In nucleotides, the CDR3 is TGTGCCAGCAGCTTAGTACCCACCTACGAGCAGTACTTC. This gives the protein CASSLVPTYEQYF.

This clonotype occurred many times. The chain has TRBV7-8 and TRBJ2-4, with D perhaps being TRBD1 or TRBD2 (5 bases each). V lost 5 bases and J lost 3, with 14 bases in between. Per the germline V gene, CDR1 is SGHVS and CDR2 is FQNEAQ. The CDR3 has 15 amino acids. The CDR3 DNA reads as TGTGCCAGCAGCGGGGGTTGGGCTGACAAAAACATTCAGTACTTC. This sequence encodes CASSGGWADKNIQYF.

The sample holds many counts of this clonotype. The chain links TRBV12-3 or TRBV12-4 to TRBJ2-7; weak D call: TRBD1 (6 bases). V lost 6 bases and J 0 bases, leaving 9 bases between the germline ends. The CDR3 sequence is 13 residues long. The CDR3 region has the DNA TGTGCCAGCAGAACGACAGGCTCCTACGAGCAGTACTTC. As protein: CASRTTGSYEQYF.

V and J are TRBV5-1 and TRBJ1-1, with a weak D call TRBD1 (5 bases). Deletions cut 5 bases from V and 5 bases from J, with 16 bases between. This CDR3 is 14 amino acids long. In germline, CDR1 is SGHRS, CDR2 YFSETQ. CDR3 DNA sequence: TGCGCCAGCAGAGTTGCAGGGTCGCAAACTGAAGCTTTCTTT. Its translation is CASRVAGSQTEAFF.

This clonotype was counted ten times or more. This sequence joins TRBV7-8 and TRBJ2-7, with 8 bases identical to TRBD2. Unmatched junction bases numbered 14, after V lost 5 bases and J lost 2 bases. CDR3 length equals 17 residues. Germline CDR1 is SGHVS and CDR2 is FQNEAQ. CDR3 residues: CASSPVRAGTRAYEQYF. Written as DNA, the CDR3 is TGTGCCAGCAGCCCTGTTAGGGCCGGGACTAGAGCCTACGAGCAGTACTTC.

Many counts were recorded for this clonotype. The V call is TRBV15, the J call TRBJ1-2, with D perhaps TRBD1 (5 bases). The germline V gene encodes CDR1 LNHNV and CDR2 YYDKDF (reference sequence). With 3 bases removed from V and 7 bases from J, the gap between germline ends came to 12 bases. The CDR3 totals 13 residues. Here the CDR3 reads CATSREPGGGYTF. DNA of the CDR3: TGTGCCACCAGCAGGGAACCGGGGGGTGGCTACACCTTC.

This clonotype was seen at least ten times. V gene TRBV15 combines with J gene TRBJ2-5; 9 positions agree with TRBD1. V shed 3 bases, J shed 2 bases, and the junction held 4 bases outside the gene matches. CDR3 length: 15 amino acids. Germline V gene sequence: CDR1 LNHNV, CDR2 YYDKDF (reference sequence). CDR3 sequence (DNA): TGTGCCACCAGCAGTCCCGGGACAGGGCAAGAGACCCAGTACTTC. This encodes CATSSPGTGQETQYF.

This clonotype was counted many times. The junction departs from the called germline gene at one end, perhaps through a read error. J is TRBJ2-7 and V is TRBV6-4, with 11 nucleotides matching TRBD1. Germline CDR1 MRHNA, CDR2 SNTAGT. The CDR3 has 17 amino acids. CDR3 protein: CASSNSGQGANPYEQYF. The CDR3 DNA sequence: TGTGCCAGCAGTAACTCCGGACAGGGGGCAAACCCCTACGAGCAGTACTTC.

Concerning this clonotype itself: A read error may produce the germline difference seen at one junction end. The chain joins TRBV6-1 to TRBJ1-5, with D maybe TRBD1 (5 bases). Germline V lookup: CDR1 MNHNS, CDR2 SASEGT. The CDR3 is made up of 14 amino acids. The CDR3 DNA follows: TGTACCAGCATTCGGGACGATCCAAATCAGCCCCAGCATTTT. Protein product: CTSIRDDPNQPQHF.

This clonotype was seen repeatedly, ten times or more. J is TRBJ2-5 and V is TRBV12-3 or TRBV12-4; TRBD2 aligns across 12 bases. J gave up 4 bases and V 1 base, and 7 bases lay outside the gene matches. This CDR3 is built from 17 residues. In nucleotides, the CDR3 is TGTGCCAGCAGTTTAGGGCTAGCGGGAGGGCCCCCAGAGACCCAGTACTTC. The encoded protein is CASSLGLAGGPPETQYF.

This clonotype was detected a few times. V usage is TRBV6-1 and J usage is TRBJ1-1; the D gene is possibly TRBD1 (5 bases). V was shortened by 7 bases and J by 6 bases, with 15 bases between the two germline ends. The CDR3 spans 13 residues. Germline-derived CDR1 and CDR2 are MNHNS and SASEGT. The CDR3 region is CASTKTSQAEAFF. CDR3 DNA sequence: TGTGCCAGCACTAAAACGTCACAGGCTGAAGCTTTCTTT.

Many counts were recorded for this clonotype. The rearrangement uses TRBV2 and TRBJ2-7, with a weak D call TRBD1 (5 bases). The CDR3 is made up of 14 amino acids. Per the germline V gene, CDR1 is SNHLY and CDR2 is FYNNEI. Between the trimmed V and J ends, which lost 4 bases and 0 bases, there was a span of 10 bases. CDR3: CASSGGGASYEQYF. In nucleotides, the CDR3 is TGTGCCAGCAGTGGGGGCGGCGCCTCCTACGAGCAGTACTTC. Full variable domain (rest looked up from reference TRBV2 and TRBJ2-7): EPEVTQTPSHQVTQMGQEVILRCVPISNHLYFYWYRQILGQKVEFLVSFYNNEISEKSEIFDDQFSVERPDGSNFTLKIRSTKLEDSAMYFCASSGGGASYEQYFGPGTRLTVT.

This clonotype was seen ten or more times. The rearrangement links TRBV19 to TRBJ2-2; 7 bases align to TRBD1. CDR1 LNHDA and CDR2 SQIVND come from the germline V gene (reference sequence). The V and J ends lost 4 bases and 6 bases, in that order; junction bases with no gene match: 5. CDR3 length equals 14 residues. In DNA form, the CDR3 reads TGTGCCAGTAGTACGACAGGGTTCGCCGGGGAGCTGTTTTTT. It encodes CASSTTGFAGELFF.

Ten or more counts support this clonotype. The rearrangement uses TRBV6-4 and TRBJ1-1; 8 bases fit TRBD1. The junction had 6 bases not matched to a gene; V was cut back by 0 bases and J by 0 bases. Germline values: CDR1 MRHNA, CDR2 SNTAGT. This CDR3 comprises 17 residues. CDR3 coding DNA: TGTGCCAGCAGTGACTCTGGCAGGGGGCGAATGAACACTGAAGCTTTCTTT. Its translation: CASSDSGRGRMNTEAFF.

This clonotype has a single count. The chain has TRBV7-2 and TRBJ2-5; D ambiguous. The germline V gene has CDR1 SGHTA and CDR2 FQGNSA. V shed 1 base and J shed 1 base, with 10 bases lying between them. The CDR3 has 15 residues. The CDR3 region is CASSLGLPSQETQYF. CDR3 nucleotide sequence: TGTGCCAGCAGCTTAGGGTTGCCTAGCCAAGAGACCCAGTACTTC.